Listed below are T cell receptor beta chains from one sample, sequenced in a study of response to subunit inactivated influenza vaccine. TCRdb itself ran the RT-PCR reads through MiXCR, one entry per CDR3 protein. The repertoire holds hundreds of thousands of distinct CDR3 sequences, with 10% to 15% as singletons. Sequencing was performed on PBMCs from blood, taken on the day of vaccination. Every receptor here comes from a man aged 50 to 60 who received an inactivated influenza vaccine. Both conserved end residues are part of each CDR3. The D gene is left open where the match is weak. Size is omitted from some rows. Given values are once, few, many or a class for expanded clones.

>TRBD1|TRBV28|many|TRBJ1-1
TGTGCCAGCAGCCCGACAGGGGTGGGCACTGAAGCTTTCTTT
CASSPTGVGTEAFF
>TRBD1|TRBV27|many|TRBJ1-5
TGTGCCAGCAGTTTGACAGGGGGGAGCAATCAGCCCCAGCATTTT
CASSLTGGSNQPQHF
>NA|TRBV3-1|NA|TRBJ2-1
TGTGCCAGCAGCCAAGGGAATCGGGGGCTATCATTCTACAATGAGCAGTTCTTC
CASSQGNRGLSFYNEQFF
>TRBD1|TRBV27|NA|TRBJ2-5
TGTGCCAGCGGACGGGACAGTCAAGAGACCCAGTACTTC
CASGRDSQETQYF
>NA|TRBV7-9|NA|TRBJ1-2
TGTGCCAGCAGCCCAATTCGGGGGCTTAACTATGGCTACACCTTC
CASSPIRGLNYGYTF
>TRBD2|TRBV5-1|many|TRBJ2-4
TGCGCCAGCAGCTCCCGGGGGGGCGAAGCCAAAAACATTCAGTACTTC
CASSSRGGEAKNIQYF
>NA|TRBV30|NA|TRBJ2-5
TGTGCCTGGAGTGGTCAGCTCCAAGAGACCCAGTACTTC
CAWSGQLQETQYF
>NA|TRBV5-4|many|TRBJ1-1
TGTGCCAGCAGCTTGGCTAGGGCCAACACTGAAGCTTTCTTT
CASSLARANTEAFF
>TRBD1|TRBV10-3|NA|TRBJ1-2
TGTGCCATCAGTGAAAGGGGGCAAGGGTATGGCTACACCTTC
CAISERGQGYGYTF
>NA|TRBV19|NA|TRBJ1-1
TGTGCCAGTAGTAGACGGGGAGAAACTGAAGCTTCCTTT
CASSRRGETEASF
>TRBD2|TRBV20-1|NA|TRBJ2-1
TGCAGTGCTAGACCTCTGATGGGGGGGTACAATGAGCAGTTCTTC
CSARPLMGGYNEQFF
>NA|TRBV10-3|many|TRBJ2-1
TGTGCCACCAACCGAGACAATGAGCAGTTCTTC
CATNRDNEQFF
>NA|TRBV3-1|few|TRBJ1-1
TGTGCCAGCAGCCCAACTCCCTATGAAGCTTTCTTT
CASSPTPYEAFF
>NA|TRBV12-3/TRBV12-4|many|TRBJ2-7
TGTGCCAGCAGTCCCTCGACAGCTTGGGGGCAGTACTTC
CASSPSTAWGQYF
>NA|TRBV4-3|NA|TRBJ2-7
TGCGCCAGCAGCCCTCGACTCCACTACGAGCAGTACTTC
CASSPRLHYEQYF
>NA|TRBV24-1|few|TRBJ2-2
TGTGCCACCAGTGATCCCCGGACCGTTACCGGGGAGCTGTTTTTT
CATSDPRTVTGELFF
>NA|TRBV29-1|many|TRBJ2-7
TGCAGCGTCACCCCGCAGGGTAGGTCCTACGAGCAGTACTTC
CSVTPQGRSYEQYF
>TRBD1|TRBV12-3/TRBV12-4|many|TRBJ2-2
TGTGCCAGCAGCCCCGGGACAGCAACCGGGGAGCTGTTTTTT
CASSPGTATGELFF
>NA|TRBV29-1|NA|TRBJ1-1
TGCAGCGTTGTTGGGGGCTGGGGCACTGAAGCTTTCTTT
CSVVGGWGTEAFF
>NA|TRBV12-3/TRBV12-4|many|TRBJ1-5
TGTGCCAGCAGTCCCGGGACAAATCCGAATCAGCCCCAGCATTTT
CASSPGTNPNQPQHF
>NA|TRBV5-1|many|TRBJ2-7
TGCGCCAGCAGCTTGGCCCTAGACGAGCAGTACTTC
CASSLALDEQYF
>TRBD2|TRBV5-1|NA|TRBJ2-3
TGCGCCAGCAGCACCTTTGCGCGGGAGGGAGATACGCAGTATTTT
CASSTFAREGDTQYF
>NA|TRBV4-2|many|TRBJ1-1
TGTGCCAGCAGCCAATCAACTGCGAACACTGAAGCTTTCTTT
CASSQSTANTEAFF
>NA|TRBV5-5|NA|TRBJ2-7
TGTGCCAGCAGCTTCAGGTTAGCGCTAACCTACGAGCAGTACTTC
CASSFRLALTYEQYF
>TRBD1|TRBV20-1|few|TRBJ1-5
TGCAGTGTACAGGGGGCCCACAATCAGCCCCAGCATTTT
CSVQGAHNQPQHF
>NA|TRBV7-2|once|TRBJ2-3
TGTGCCAGCAGCCTGGTGGCCCAGAGCACAGATACGCAGTATTTT
CASSLVAQSTDTQYF
>TRBD2|TRBV5-1|few|TRBJ2-1
TGCGCCAGCAGACCGAATACCCCTAGCGGGAGGCTGGATGAGCAGTTCTTC
CASRPNTPSGRLDEQFF
>NA|TRBV9|NA|TRBJ2-7
TGTGCCAGCAGCGTAGATTTCCGGCCCTTGAACGAGCAGTACTTC
CASSVDFRPLNEQYF